These 5 T cell receptor beta chains were sequenced from one sample in a study of CD8+ T cells in alopecia areata. Following RNA extraction, reverse transcription yielded cDNA that acted as the sequencing template. Clones were read by immunoSEQ multiplex PCR, and TCRdb kept only the in-frame ones, dropping some. The repertoire holds about 76,000 clones, with about 71% as singletons. Treatment of the sample: oral pan-JAK inhibitor, 5-10 mg twice daily. The starting material was CD8+ T cells sorted from blood, obtained at week 24, from a patient treated with tofacitinib. The receptors stem from a human donor with alopecia areata.

V and J are TRBV7-2 and TRBJ2-5, with TRBD1 as a possible D gene (5 bases). CDR3 length: 11 residues. V was cut by 5 bases and J by 4 bases, with 5 bases left in between. Per the germline V gene, CDR1 is SGHTA and CDR2 is FQGNSA. CDR3: CASSRGETQYF. DNA for the CDR3: TGTGCCAGCAGCAGGGGAGAGACCCAGTACTTC.

The rearrangement links TRBV13 to TRBJ2-5, with D tentatively TRBD2 (6 bases). The CDR3 is 15 residues long. The germline gives CDR1 PRHDT, CDR2 FYEKMQ (reference sequence). The V end lost 1 base, the J end lost 4 bases, and 13 bases lay between the germline ends. Written as DNA, the CDR3 is TGTGCCAGCAGCTTAGTCAGGGAGGACCGAGAGACCCAGTACTTC. Translating it yields CASSLVREDRETQYF.

The chain carries TRBV28 and TRBJ2-5; D unclear. Trimming stripped 7 bases from V and 1 base from J, with 10 bases between. This CDR3 is 13 amino acids long. Germline loops: CDR1 MDHEN, CDR2 SYDVKM. Written as DNA, the CDR3 is TGTGCCAGCACCCAAGCGATCCAAGAGACCCAGTACTTC. The encoded protein is CASTQAIQETQYF.

This chain connects TRBV27 to TRBJ2-5, with 7 positions matching TRBD1. Germline CDR1 MNHEY, CDR2 SMNVEV (reference sequence). V lost 3 bases, J lost 5 bases, and 6 bases stayed unmatched. This CDR3 comprises 14 residues. CDR3 sequence: CASSFLQGLETQYF. DNA of the CDR3: TGTGCCAGCAGTTTCCTACAGGGGTTGGAGACCCAGTACTTC.

This clone has a handful of counts. J is TRBJ2-3 and V is TRBV4-1; no clear D. The CDR3 has 16 amino acids. The germline V and J ends were trimmed by 3 bases and 5 bases, with 18 bases remaining between them. Germline V gene data show CDR1 as MGHRA and CDR2 as YSYEKL. The DNA of the CDR3 is TGCGCCAGCAGCCAGATAACAGTGGAAGTAGGAGATACGCAGTATTTT. As protein: CASSQITVEVGDTQYF.